This T cell receptor beta chain is drawn from a study of metastatic and nonmetastatic thyroid tumors. Study-wide background: Thyroid patients, malignant and benign, had repertoires compared across blood and tumor or nodule tissue.

Thyroid surgery took place with no prior treatment in any patient. As processed by the authors: Differences in CDR3 between clinicopathological groups were drawn on to build a classifier intended to discriminate distant-metastatic papillary thyroid cancer patients. MiXCR re-clonotyped the PCR reads for TCRdb. TCRdb's processing, not the authors' own work, is the source of the V and J calls. Of roughly 71,000 clones in the sample, roughly 18% were seen once. This clone was seen many times. Its specificity is not known. General study results and limits: Reportedly, malignant thyroid tumors had significantly higher TCR beta diversity than benign nodules, in blood and tumor.

Germline V gene data show CDR1 as SNHLY and CDR2 as FYNNEI. The CDR3 is 14 amino acids. With 2 bases removed from V and 8 bases from J, the gap between germline ends came to 15 bases. The chain uses TRBV2 and TRBJ1-1; D is unresolved. The sequenced material came from blood. The clonotype originates from a female donor with papillary thyroid cancer or a benign thyroid nodule (not recorded which). Some clones in this sample may be carry-over from other donors' samples. The CDR3 region has the DNA TGTGCCAGCAGTGAAAGCGCCGGGGTGGGAGAAGCTTTCTTT. Translating gives CASSESAGVGEAFF.